The 17 T cell receptor beta chains below were found in one sample sequenced in a study of control samples from healthy donors and cancer patients. Only in-frame clones appear in the TCRdb table, and some are missing; sequencing was by immunoSEQ multiplex PCR. In the table there are roughly 90,000 clones, roughly nine tenths of which are singletons. The material sequenced was PBMCs. These receptors all stem from a woman between 50 and 59 years old with colorectal cancer.

V gene TRBV7-6 combines with J gene TRBJ1-1, with D possibly being TRBD1 (5 bases). CDR3 length equals 18 residues. In germline, CDR1 is SGHVS, CDR2 FNYEAQ. V shed 1 base and J shed 0 bases, with 18 bases lying between them. This CDR3 is CASSLEIEQGRMNTEAFF. Written as DNA, the CDR3 is TGTGCCAGCAGCTTAGAAATTGAGCAGGGACGAATGAACACTGAAGCTTTCTTT.

J is TRBJ1-2 and V is TRBV6-5, with D uncertain. Per the germline V gene, CDR1 is MNHEY and CDR2 is SVGAGI. Deletions cut 7 bases from V and 6 bases from J, with 15 bases between. The CDR3 loop spans 13 amino acids. The CDR3 DNA is TGTGCCAGCATGTATCTCGAGGCTCATGGCTACACCTTC. Translated: CASMYLEAHGYTF.

CDR3 nucleotide sequence: TGTGCCAGCAACCGACAGGCCTCTGGGGCTTTCTTT. Protein sequence: CASNRQASGAFF. The chain has TRBV7-9 and TRBJ1-1; tentatively, D is TRBD1 (6 bases). The CDR3 length is 12 residues. Germline V gene data show CDR1 as SEHNR and CDR2 as FQNEAQ (reference sequence). Trimming left V 7 bases short and J 11 bases short, with 17 bases between. The variable domain in full, completed from reference TRBV7-9 and TRBJ1-1, reads DTGVSQNPRHKITKRGQNVTFRCDPISEHNRLYWYRQTLGQGPEFLTYFQNEAQLEKSRLLSDRFSAERPKGSFSTLEIQRTEQGDSAMYLCASNRQASGAFFGQGTRLTVV.

The CDR3 DNA follows: TGTGCCAGCAGTTGCTTTGATTGCTATGGCTACACCTTC. Protein product: CASSCFDCYGYTF. The chain couples TRBV6-5 to TRBJ1-2; no firm D call. Looked up from germline, CDR1 is MNHEY and CDR2 is SVGAGI. Between the trimmed V and J ends, which lost 4 bases and 4 bases, there was a span of 10 bases. The CDR3 length is 13 residues.

This clone was seen only once. The CDR3 protein is CASSLGASYNEQFF. In nucleotides, the CDR3 is TGTGCCAGCAGCTTGGGGGCCTCCTACAATGAGCAGTTCTTC. V and J are TRBV7-2 and TRBJ2-1, with D possibly being TRBD1 (6 bases). The germline gives CDR1 SGHTA, CDR2 FQGNSA. V was clipped by 3 bases and J by 0 bases, with 6 bases between them. This CDR3 spans 14 amino acids.

This clone was detected once. CDR3 in DNA: TGTGCCAGCAGCCAGGGGACTAGTCGACAAGAGACCCAGTACTTC. It encodes CASSQGTSRQETQYF. The chain couples TRBV7-3 to TRBJ2-5; 8 bases map to TRBD2. CDR3 length: 15 residues. With 5 bases clipped from V and 2 bases from J, the junction kept 7 bases outside the gene matches. From germline, CDR1 is SGHTA and CDR2 FQGTGA.

As for this clone: Additional DNA sequences in this sample encode the identical CDR3. CDR3 DNA: TGTGCCAGTAGTATTGTAGGGGTCGATGGCTACACCTTC. Encoded protein: CASSIVGVDGYTF. The J gene is TRBJ1-2, the V gene TRBV19; perhaps TRBD1 as D (5 bases). The CDR3 consists of 13 residues. CDR1 and CDR2 from the germline V gene are LNHDA and SQIVND (reference sequence). The V and J ends lost 3 bases and 6 bases respectively, with 11 bases between them.

J is TRBJ1-5 and V is TRBV6-5; a weak D match, TRBD1 (5 bases). The germline V gene encodes CDR1 MNHEY and CDR2 SVGAGI. The CDR3 length is 15 residues. Trimming removed 4 bases at V and 1 base at J, with 11 bases between. In DNA form, the CDR3 reads TGTGCCAGCAGTTCTGGGGGGGAGAGCAATCAGCCCCAGCATTTT. Translation gives CASSSGGESNQPQHF.

The chain is built from TRBV19 and TRBJ1-1; perhaps TRBD1 as D (5 bases). Germline assignment: CDR1 LNHDA and CDR2 SQIVND (reference sequence). Trimming left V 4 bases short and J 7 bases short, with 16 bases between. CDR3 length: 14 amino acids. The CDR3 DNA follows: TGTGCCAGTAGTACTCTGCTTCGGGGGGGTGAAGCTTTCTTT. Translation: CASSTLLRGGEAFF. The full variable domain, its missing parts supplied by reference TRBV19 and TRBJ1-1, is DGGITQSPKYLFRKEGQNVTLSCEQNLNHDAMYWYRQDPGQGLRLIYYSQIVNDFQKGDIAEGYSVSREKKESFPLTVTSAQKNPTAFYLCASSTLLRGGEAFFGQGTRLTVV.

The chain combines TRBV30 with TRBJ1-6; D might be TRBD1 (5 bases). V lost 0 bases and J lost 11, with 8 bases in between. This CDR3 contains 12 residues. Germline assignment: CDR1 GTSNPN and CDR2 SVGIG (reference sequence). The CDR3 sequence is CAWSVQVAPLHF. DNA for the CDR3: TGTGCCTGGAGTGTACAGGTAGCACCCCTCCACTTT.

The CDR3 sequence is CASSAGGGTEAFF. As DNA, the CDR3 is TGTGCCAGCAGCGCCGGGGGCGGGACTGAAGCTTTCTTT. This rearrangement joins TRBV2 to TRBJ1-1, with D tentatively TRBD1 (6 bases). The CDR3 sequence is 13 residues long. The V gene's germline CDR1 is SNHLY and CDR2 FYNNEI. The germline V and J ends were trimmed by 6 bases and 5 bases, with 13 bases remaining between them. Using reference TRBV2 and TRBJ1-1 for the parts outside the CDR3, the full variable domain is EPEVTQTPSHQVTQMGQEVILRCVPISNHLYFYWYRQILGQKVEFLVSFYNNEISEKSEIFDDQFSVERPDGSNFTLKIRSTKLEDSAMYFCASSAGGGTEAFFGQGTRLTVV.

The chain combines TRBV24-1 with TRBJ2-3; TRBD2 matches 9 bases. The CDR3 has 17 residues. The junction had 10 bases not matched to a gene; V was cut back by 7 bases and J by 0 bases. Germline CDR1 and CDR2: KGHDR and SFDVKD. The CDR3 DNA reads as TGTGCCACCAGCGTCAAGGCTAGCGGGAAAAGCACAGATACGCAGTATTTT. Residues: CATSVKASGKSTDTQYF.

This chain uses TRBV18 with TRBJ1-6, with 8 bases lining up with TRBD1. CDR3 length: 14 amino acids. The trim removed 5 bases at V and 8 bases at J, leaving 5 bases unmatched. CDR1 KGHSH and CDR2 LQKENI come from the germline V gene. The CDR3 region is CASSAGQGDSPLHF. CDR3 nucleotide sequence: TGTGCCAGCTCAGCCGGACAGGGAGATTCACCCCTCCACTTT.

The J gene is TRBJ2-3, the V gene TRBV18, with 7 bases identical to TRBD2. V lost 0 bases, J lost 2 bases, and 2 bases stayed unmatched. The CDR3 runs 15 residues. Germline assignment: CDR1 KGHSH and CDR2 LQKENI. CDR3 nucleotides: TGTGCCAGCTCACCACCTAGCGGGCTCACAGATACGCAGTATTTT. It is translated as CASSPPSGLTDTQYF.

CDR3 in amino acids: CASSEGRAGYTF. The CDR3 DNA reads TGCGCCAGCAGTGAAGGCAGGGCAGGGTACACCTTC. The chain employs TRBV10-2 and TRBJ1-2, with D maybe TRBD1 (5 bases). The CDR3 sequence is 12 residues long. V gave up 3 bases and J gave up 11 bases, with 13 bases separating them. Germline CDR1 and CDR2: WSHSY and SAAADI.

The chain combines TRBV6-1 with TRBJ1-5, with D possibly being TRBD1 (6 bases). The CDR3 runs to 16 residues. Trimming took 2 bases from V and 6 from J, leaving 17 bases between them. Per the germline V gene, CDR1 is MNHNS and CDR2 is SASEGT. CDR3 amino acids: CASSEYLVQGGQPQHF. The DNA for the CDR3 is TGTGCCAGCAGTGAATATTTGGTACAGGGAGGTCAGCCCCAGCATTTT.

The V call is TRBV19, the J call TRBJ2-5, with 9 bases identical to TRBD2. This CDR3 has 13 amino acids. After removal of 7 bases from V and 2 bases from J, the junction contained 2 bases not matched to a gene. Germline CDR1 and CDR2: LNHDA and SQIVND (reference sequence). CDR3 amino acids: CASTRGGQETQYF. The CDR3 DNA reads as TGTGCCAGTACGCGGGGGGGACAAGAGACCCAGTACTTC.